A selection of T cell receptor beta chains follows, all from one sample in a study of T-cell memory formation after mild COVID-19. TCRdb recomputed calls from the 5' RACE reads with MiXCR, one row per CDR3 protein. The data contain roughly 80,000 distinct CDR3 sequences, 20% to 30% of them singletons. What was sequenced was PBMCs or a T cell subset sorted from them (not recorded which). The receptors derive from a young man who had mild COVID-19 (a few samples of this study predate the infection). Cell type and time point are not known. Both conserved end residues are part of each CDR3.

CDR3aa: CASSQEFRGRKNTGELFF
v_gene: TRBV3-1
j_gene: TRBJ2-2

CDR3aa: CATSRGTGIGGYTF
v_gene: TRBV15
j_gene: TRBJ1-2

CDR3aa: CASSLRGNYEQYF
v_gene: TRBV19
j_gene: TRBJ2-7

CDR3aa: CASSSQGDYYEQYF
v_gene: TRBV6-2/TRBV6-3
j_gene: TRBJ2-7

CDR3aa: CSATPSVRTDTQYF
v_gene: TRBV20-1
j_gene: TRBJ2-3

CDR3aa: CASSQESAHTGELFF
v_gene: TRBV14
j_gene: TRBJ2-2

CDR3aa: CASSRALRGGARETQYF
v_gene: TRBV12-3/TRBV12-4
j_gene: TRBJ2-5

CDR3aa: CASNNNRDTEAFF
v_gene: TRBV6-2/TRBV6-3
j_gene: TRBJ1-1

CDR3aa: CASTPQPYSNQPQHF
v_gene: TRBV6-5
j_gene: TRBJ1-5

CDR3aa: CAIRTPGLADSTDTQYF
v_gene: TRBV10-3
j_gene: TRBJ2-3

CDR3aa: CSARLTPVGDGTEAFF
v_gene: TRBV20-1
j_gene: TRBJ1-1

CDR3aa: CASSSGLQGASSTDTQYF
v_gene: TRBV5-6
j_gene: TRBJ2-3

CDR3aa: CASSYSKGLNTEAFF
v_gene: TRBV6-5
j_gene: TRBJ1-1

CDR3aa: CASSDGGTDTQYF
v_gene: TRBV2
j_gene: TRBJ2-3

CDR3aa: CASSLHGRAEAFF
v_gene: TRBV6-2/TRBV6-3
j_gene: TRBJ1-1